The 25 T cell receptor beta chains listed next were all sequenced from one sample in a study of type 1 regulatory T cells. MiXCR was run by TCRdb on the reads, yielding one entry per CDR3 protein. The data hold approximately 5,300 distinct CDR3 sequences, with around 29% observed a single time. These TCRs are of unknown antigen specificity. The sequenced sample consisted of cultured T cells, either the whole culture or a sorted T cell fraction (not recorded which). Subset defined: Tr1-enriched cell product generated in vitro against host alloantigens. The receptors here all came from a human donor in good health.

In this sample, this clonotype turned up many times. The genes are TRBV15 and TRBJ1-3, with TRBD1 identical over 8 bases. The ends lost 4 bases at V and 2 bases at J; junction bases unmatched: 4. CDR3 size: 15 residues. Germline V gene sequence: CDR1 LNHNV, CDR2 YYDKDF (reference sequence). This chain's CDR3 is CATSTSTGAGNTIYF. The CDR3 DNA follows: TGTGCCACCAGCACTTCGACAGGGGCTGGAAACACCATATATTTT. Drawing the rest from reference TRBV15 and TRBJ1-3, the complete variable domain is DAMVIQNPRYQVTQFGKPVTLSCSQTLNHNVMYWYQQKSSQAPKLLFHYYDKDFNNEADTPDNFQSRRPNTSFCFLDIRSPGLGDTAMYLCATSTSTGAGNTIYFGEGSWLTVV.

This clonotype is categorized as medium-sized. The chain has TRBV7-6 and TRBJ2-3; 10 bases match TRBD2. CDR3 length equals 14 residues. V was pared by 5 bases and J by 3 bases, with 2 bases of the junction left unmatched. Germline V lookup: CDR1 SGHVS, CDR2 FNYEAQ. The CDR3 DNA reads as TGTGCCAGCAGCCCTAGCGGGAGAACAGATACGCAGTATTTT. Protein product: CASSPSGRTDTQYF.

This clonotype is deemed medium-sized. The chain joins TRBV5-1 to TRBJ2-7; no firm D call. The germline CDR1 and CDR2 sequences are SGHRS and YFSETQ. The germline V and J ends were trimmed by 3 bases and 6 bases, with 10 bases remaining between them. The CDR3 is 12 residues long. The CDR3 sequence is CASSYERSEQYF. The CDR3 DNA sequence: TGCGCCAGCAGCTATGAGAGGAGCGAGCAGTACTTC.

This clonotype was observed many times. V usage is TRBV5-4 and J usage is TRBJ2-1; TRBD2 might be the D (5 bases). CDR3 size: 14 residues. The V and J ends lost 4 bases and 5 bases respectively, with 13 bases between them. From germline, CDR1 is SGHNT and CDR2 YYREEE (reference sequence). As DNA, the CDR3 is TGTGCCAGCAGCCCGAGCGGAGGACACAATGAGCAGTTCTTC. Translation gives CASSPSGGHNEQFF.

This chain links TRBV2 with TRBJ1-2; D is perhaps TRBD1 (6 bases). The V end was cut by 4 bases, the J end by 7 bases, with 13 bases between. The V gene's germline CDR1 is SNHLY and CDR2 FYNNEI. The CDR3 extends over 13 amino acids. This CDR3 is CASSVISGAGYTF. CDR3 sequence (DNA): TGTGCCAGCAGTGTTATCTCAGGGGCTGGCTACACCTTC.

This clonotype was recorded at least ten times. J is TRBJ2-4 and V is TRBV7-9; D may be TRBD2 (5 bases). CDR3 length: 17 amino acids. The ends were cut back, 2 bases at V and 0 bases at J, with 14 bases in the middle. Germline V CDR1 and CDR2: SEHNR, FQNEAQ (reference sequence). In DNA form, the CDR3 reads TGTGCCAGCAGCTTATTAACGGGGAGCTTAGCCAAAAACATTCAGTACTTC. Protein product: CASSLLTGSLAKNIQYF.

The rearrangement joins TRBV7-8 to TRBJ2-2; TRBD1 might be the D (5 bases). The V gene's germline CDR1 is SGHVS and CDR2 FQNEAQ. The V and J ends lost 8 bases and 0 bases respectively, with 16 bases between them. The CDR3 loop spans 16 amino acids. This chain's CDR3 is CASVWGRSANTGELFF. The CDR3 DNA reads as TGTGCCAGCGTCTGGGGCCGAAGCGCGAACACCGGGGAGCTGTTTTTT.

The chain employs TRBV7-3 and TRBJ2-7; D not resolved. V shed 0 bases and J shed 2 bases, with 5 bases lying between them. The CDR3 has 13 amino acids. In germline, CDR1 is SGHTA, CDR2 FQGTGA. In DNA form, the CDR3 reads TGTGCCAGCAGCTTAACGTGGCCCTACGAGCAGTACTTC. Its protein is CASSLTWPYEQYF.

This clonotype counts as large. This sequence joins TRBV28 and TRBJ2-1, with D perhaps given as TRBD1 or TRBD2 (5 bases each). Germline CDR1 is MDHEN and CDR2 is SYDVKM. V dropped 8 bases and J dropped 5 bases, with 13 bases sitting between them. CDR3 size: 13 residues. CDR3 coding DNA: TGTGCCAGCCTGGGGCGGGCCAACAATGAGCAGTTCTTC. This translates into CASLGRANNEQFF.

This clonotype is medium-sized (0.01 to 0.1%) in the sample. The J gene is TRBJ1-5, the V gene TRBV19, with 7 bases fitting TRBD1. With 6 bases clipped from V and 2 bases from J, the junction kept 16 bases outside the gene matches. This CDR3 spans 18 amino acids. CDR1 and CDR2 (germline): LNHDA, SQIVND (reference sequence). CDR3 in DNA: TGTGCCAGTAGACCCCCATATTCTACAGGGGAGCGCAATCAGCCCCAGCATTTT. It is translated as CASRPPYSTGERNQPQHF.

In its sample, this clonotype ranks as medium-sized. This CDR3 is CASSLAGTGEQFF. DNA for the CDR3: TGTGCCAGCAGCTTGGCCGGGACAGGGGAGCAGTTCTTC. The rearrangement uses TRBV5-6 and TRBJ2-1, with 9 bases fitting TRBD1. CDR3 length equals 13 residues. The V gene's germline CDR1 is SGHDT and CDR2 YYEEEE. J lost 10 bases, V lost 0 bases, and 2 bases had no gene match.

By share of the sample, this clonotype is medium-sized (0.01 to 0.1%). The junction differs from germline at one of its ends, possibly a read error. This chain links TRBV7-8 with TRBJ1-5, with D possibly TRBD1 on 6 matching bases. The CDR3 has 14 amino acids. Per germline, CDR1 SGHVS and CDR2 FQNEAQ. As DNA, the CDR3 is TGTGCCAGCACCTTAGGGGGAAACCTCCAGCCCCAGCATTTT. It codes for CASTLGGNLQPQHF.

The rearrangement uses TRBV29-1 and TRBJ2-4; 8 bases agree with TRBD2. The length of the CDR3 is 13 residues. V shed 0 bases and J 15 bases; nucleotides not matched to a gene: 10. Per germline, CDR1 SQVTM and CDR2 ANQGSEA. CDR3: CSVEESGGGRGYF. In nucleotides, the CDR3 is TGCAGCGTTGAAGAATCCGGCGGGGGGCGGGGGTACTTC. The variable domain in full, completed from reference TRBV29-1 and TRBJ2-4, reads SAVISQKPSRDICQRGTSLTIQCQVDSQVTMMFWYRQQPGQSLTLIATANQGSEATYESGFVIDKFPISRPNLTFSTLTVSNMSPEDSSIYLCSVEESGGGRGYFGAGTRLSVL.

In this sample, this clonotype turned up many times. The chain has TRBV9 and TRBJ2-5, with D maybe TRBD2 (6 bases). Germline V CDR1 and CDR2: SGDLS, YYNGEE. The germline V and J ends were trimmed by 0 bases and 3 bases, with 9 bases remaining between them. The CDR3 extends over 14 amino acids. The CDR3, as DNA: TGTGCCAGCAGCGTAGGGGTAGCGGAAGAGACCCAGTACTTC. Translation: CASSVGVAEETQYF.

Judged by abundance, this clonotype is medium-sized. This chain joins TRBV29-1 and TRBJ2-1, with TRBD2 matching 7 bases. Germline V gene data show CDR1 as SQVTM and CDR2 as ANQGSEA. After removal of 8 bases from V and 6 bases from J, the junction contained 13 bases not matched to a gene. The CDR3 consists of 14 residues. CDR3 region: CSRQRAGDGNEQFF. For the CDR3, the DNA is TGCAGCCGGCAAAGGGCGGGAGACGGCAATGAGCAGTTCTTC.

The table lists this clonotype with many counts. V is TRBV9 and J is TRBJ2-1, with 9 bases fitting TRBD2. The germline gives CDR1 SGDLS, CDR2 YYNGEE. V shed 2 bases, J shed 3 bases, and the junction held 3 bases outside the gene matches. The CDR3 has 15 residues. The CDR3 reads CASSVLSGSYNEQFF. The CDR3 bases are TGTGCCAGCAGCGTCCTTAGCGGGAGCTACAATGAGCAGTTCTTC.

At least ten counts were recorded for this clonotype. This chain connects TRBV19 to TRBJ1-5, with D tentatively TRBD1 (6 bases). The V gene's germline CDR1 is LNHDA and CDR2 SQIVND (reference sequence). V lost 4 bases to trimming and J lost 6 bases, with 10 bases between them. The CDR3 is 13 residues long. CDR3 residues: CASSRQVGQPQHF. The CDR3 bases are TGTGCCAGTAGTAGACAGGTCGGTCAGCCCCAGCATTTT.

By frequency in the sample, this clonotype is medium-sized. The chain carries TRBV2 and TRBJ2-3; D is perhaps TRBD2 (6 bases). Per the germline V gene, CDR1 is SNHLY and CDR2 is FYNNEI. The V end was cut by 7 bases, the J end by 0 bases, with 11 bases between. The CDR3 covers 14 residues. The CDR3 loop reads CASMARESTDTQYF. In DNA form, the CDR3 reads TGTGCCAGCATGGCTCGGGAGAGCACAGATACGCAGTATTTT.

Within the sample, this clonotype is medium-sized. The V gene is TRBV9, the J gene TRBJ1-1; TRBD1 is a possible D gene (5 bases). The CDR3 sequence is 14 residues long. Trimming removed 3 bases at V and 7 bases at J, with 16 bases between. Germline-derived CDR1 and CDR2 are SGDLS and YYNGEE. The CDR3 sequence: CASSGQGARDEAFF. The CDR3 DNA reads as TGTGCCAGCAGCGGTCAGGGAGCAAGGGATGAAGCTTTCTTT.

This clonotype was seen more than once but under ten times. A much bigger clone sits one base away, suggesting this may be a read error. The rearrangement uses TRBV5-1 and TRBJ2-6; the D gene could be TRBD1 or TRBD2 (5 bases each). V was pared by 4 bases and J by 2 bases, with 19 bases between. The CDR3 sequence is 18 residues long. Germline V gene lookup returns CDR1 SGHRS and CDR2 YFSETQ. CDR3 sequence: CASSLPPGSGTGANVLTF. Here the CDR3 DNA reads TGCGCCAGCAGCCTTCCCCCAGGGTCGGGAACTGGGGCCAACGTCCTGACTTTC.

Points on this clonotype: A much larger clone is a single base away; this may be a read error. V gene TRBV7-3 combines with J gene TRBJ2-7, with D perhaps TRBD1 or TRBD2 (5 bases each). The CDR3 is 13 residues long. The V gene's germline CDR1 is SGHTA and CDR2 FQGTGA. The CDR3 spells CAGSLGASGEQYF. The CDR3 DNA is TGTGCCGGCAGCCTCGGGGCATCGGGTGAGCAGTACTTC.

This clonotype qualifies as medium-sized. The gene calls are TRBV20-1 and TRBJ2-6, with TRBD1 matching 12 bases. Looked up from germline, CDR1 is DFQATT and CDR2 is SNEGSKA (reference sequence). There are 18 residues in the CDR3. Trimming took 2 bases from V and 4 from J; bases not matched to a gene: 9. CDR3 DNA: TGCAGTGCTAGAAAAAAGGGACAGGGGGCAGGAGGGGCCAACGTCCTGACTTTC. As protein: CSARKKGQGAGGANVLTF.

This clonotype has a count of ten or more. This may come from a read error, since a much larger clone is one base off. This chain connects TRBV7-9 to TRBJ1-1; D may be TRBD1 (6 bases). CDR1 SEHNR and CDR2 FQNEAQ come from the germline V gene (reference sequence). The CDR3 totals 17 residues. The CDR3 loop reads CAGSFGLWGAMNTEAFF. The CDR3 nucleotides are TGTGCCGGCAGCTTTGGGTTATGGGGGGCCATGAACACTGAAGCTTTCTTT.

In the case of this clonotype: This could be a read error, since a much larger clone is one nucleotide away. CDR3 residues: CASRLNSIYGYTF. CDR3 sequence (DNA): TGTGCCAGCAGGCTTAACAGTATCTATGGCTACACCTTC. The chain combines TRBV27 with TRBJ1-2; D is unclear. Trimming stripped 6 bases from V and 4 bases from J, with 12 bases between. There are 13 residues in the CDR3. The V gene's germline CDR1 is MNHEY and CDR2 SMNVEV (reference sequence).

By proportion, this clonotype is medium-sized. The chain links TRBV7-6 to TRBJ2-2; TRBD1 matches 7 bases. This CDR3 has 14 residues. V was clipped by 6 bases and J by 4 bases; unmatched bases: 5. CDR1 SGHVS and CDR2 FNYEAQ come from the germline V gene. CDR3 protein: CASRNGQATGELFF. The CDR3 DNA reads as TGTGCCAGCAGGAACGGACAGGCCACCGGGGAGCTGTTTTTT.